The following is a T cell receptor (beta chain) sequence with its context. Its antigen is undetermined. Second doses at about 4 or about 12 weeks were pooled. The data are from a study of T cell responses to AZD1222 COVID-19 vaccine. Study conclusions and caveats: CD4 TCRs covered the whole spike, strongest at regions 160-218 and 743-854. Only after the peak T cell response were repertoires sampled.

Clones were sequenced by immunoSEQ multiplex PCR, and TCRdb holds only the in-frame ones, with some missing. The sample lists more than 80,000 clones; around nine tenths were seen once. There are 15 residues in the CDR3. Germline V lookup: CDR1 SGHRS, CDR2 YFSETQ. V lost 0 bases and J 0 bases, leaving 7 bases between the germline ends. This TCR was sampled from an adult who received the AZD1222 COVID-19 vaccine. Source: peripheral blood, taken 28 days after the second AZD1222 dose. The chain recombines TRBV5-1 with TRBJ1-3, with D unclear. The CDR3 sequence: CASSLASSSGNTIYF. CDR3 nucleotide sequence: TGCGCCAGCAGCTTGGCCAGCAGCTCTGGAAACACCATATATTTT.